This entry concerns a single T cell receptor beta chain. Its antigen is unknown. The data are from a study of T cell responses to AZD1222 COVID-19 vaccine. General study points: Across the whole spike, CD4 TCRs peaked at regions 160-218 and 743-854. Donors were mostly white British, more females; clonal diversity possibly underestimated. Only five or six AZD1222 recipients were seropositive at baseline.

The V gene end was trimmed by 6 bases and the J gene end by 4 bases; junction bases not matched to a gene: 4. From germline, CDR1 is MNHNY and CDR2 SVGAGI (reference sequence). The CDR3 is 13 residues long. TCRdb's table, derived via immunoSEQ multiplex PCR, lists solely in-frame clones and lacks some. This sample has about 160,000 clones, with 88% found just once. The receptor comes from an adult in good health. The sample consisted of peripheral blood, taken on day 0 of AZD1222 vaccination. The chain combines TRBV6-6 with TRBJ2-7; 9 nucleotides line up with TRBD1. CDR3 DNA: TGTGCCAGCAGCCTGGACAGGGGTTACGAGCAGTACTTC. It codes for CASSLDRGYEQYF.